A selection of T cell receptor beta chains follows, all from one sample in a study of cytomegalovirus exposure and HLA in healthy donors. The assay was immunoSEQ multiplex PCR, and TCRdb's table has in-frame clones only and misses some. The table has about 160,000 clones, 70% seen once. The sample was PBMCs. These receptors all stem from a man aged 18-30 years in good health and CMV-seropositive. CDR3s include the opening cysteine and the closing phenylalanine or tryptophan. Each record gives: clone size, J gene, V gene, D gene, CDR3 DNA, CDR3 protein. A D gene is named only where the DNA matches it firmly. A row's size may be missing; if present it is once, few, many or a size class.

clone size: .; J gene: TRBJ2-1; V gene: TRBV27; D gene: .; CDR3 DNA: TGTGCCACCGAGAGCTCCTACAATGAGCAGTTCTTC; CDR3 protein: CATESSYNEQFF
clone size: .; J gene: TRBJ1-2; V gene: TRBV19; D gene: .; CDR3 DNA: TGTGCCAGTCATCCCGGTGATCAGGGGAACTATGGCTACACCTTC; CDR3 protein: CASHPGDQGNYGYTF
clone size: .; J gene: TRBJ1-5; V gene: TRBV5-6; D gene: TRBD1; CDR3 DNA: TGTGCCAGCAGCTTGCGACAGGGGGCCCCCGGGCAGCCCCAGCATTTT; CDR3 protein: CASSLRQGAPGQPQHF
clone size: .; J gene: TRBJ1-4; V gene: TRBV28; D gene: TRBD1; CDR3 DNA: TGTGCCTCTAAGGGGGCCCCCAGTGAAAAACTGTTTTTT; CDR3 protein: CASKGAPSEKLFF
clone size: .; J gene: TRBJ2-2; V gene: TRBV5-6; D gene: .; CDR3 DNA: TGTGCCAGCAGCCATCTAGAAACCGGGGAGCTGTTTTTT; CDR3 protein: CASSHLETGELFF
clone size: .; J gene: TRBJ2-3; V gene: TRBV5-8; D gene: .; CDR3 DNA: TGTGCCAGCGGACTCGGGCGCACAGATACGCAGTATTTT; CDR3 protein: CASGLGRTDTQYF
clone size: .; J gene: TRBJ2-5; V gene: TRBV11-2; D gene: .; CDR3 DNA: TGTGCCAGCAGCCGAGGGTCACAAGAGACCCAGTACTTC; CDR3 protein: CASSRGSQETQYF
clone size: .; J gene: TRBJ1-1; V gene: TRBV27; D gene: .; CDR3 DNA: TGTGCCAGCAGTTTTGGGGGGTCGAACACTGAAGCTTTCTTT; CDR3 protein: CASSFGGSNTEAFF
clone size: .; J gene: TRBJ1-1; V gene: TRBV11-3; D gene: .; CDR3 DNA: TGTGCCAGCAGCTTAGTGCGGGCGAACACTGAAGCTTTCTTT; CDR3 protein: CASSLVRANTEAFF
clone size: .; J gene: TRBJ2-1; V gene: TRBV10-3; D gene: TRBD2; CDR3 DNA: TGTGCCATCAAAAGTACTAGCGGGGGGGCCTATGAGCAGTTCTTC; CDR3 protein: CAIKSTSGGAYEQFF
clone size: .; J gene: TRBJ1-6; V gene: TRBV4-2; D gene: .; CDR3 DNA: TGTGCCAGCAGCCAAGATCGGGATTCACCCCTCCACTTT; CDR3 protein: CASSQDRDSPLHF
clone size: .; J gene: TRBJ2-5; V gene: TRBV5-1; D gene: TRBD1; CDR3 DNA: TGCGCCAGCAGCACTGGCAGGGGGCGGCAAGAGACCCAGTACTTC; CDR3 protein: CASSTGRGRQETQYF
clone size: .; J gene: TRBJ2-1; V gene: TRBV6-6; D gene: .; CDR3 DNA: TGTGCCAGCATCTTCAGGGCTAACAATGAGCAGTTCTTC; CDR3 protein: CASIFRANNEQFF
clone size: .; J gene: TRBJ1-2; V gene: TRBV21-1; D gene: .; CDR3 DNA: TGTGCCAGAGGGGCAGTCCATGGCTACACCTTC; CDR3 protein: CARGAVHGYTF
clone size: few; J gene: TRBJ2-3; V gene: TRBV29-1; D gene: TRBD1; CDR3 DNA: TGCAGCGTTGCCAGGGGGCGGGGAGATACGCAGTATTTT; CDR3 protein: CSVARGRGDTQYF
clone size: .; J gene: TRBJ1-1; V gene: TRBV18; D gene: .; CDR3 DNA: TGTGCCAGCTCACTCTACGACAGACCGTCGGCTGAAGCTTTCTTT; CDR3 protein: CASSLYDRPSAEAFF
clone size: .; J gene: TRBJ1-5; V gene: TRBV7-2; D gene: .; CDR3 DNA: TGTGCCAGCAGCTTTGCGTCAGGGGCTGCTGGTAGCAATCAGCCCCAGCATTTT; CDR3 protein: CASSFASGAAGSNQPQHF
clone size: few; J gene: TRBJ1-1; V gene: TRBV7-9; D gene: TRBD1; CDR3 DNA: TGTGCCAGCAACAAAATCACAGGGGAGGACACTGAAGCTTTCTTT; CDR3 protein: CASNKITGEDTEAFF
clone size: few; J gene: TRBJ1-2; V gene: TRBV30; D gene: .; CDR3 DNA: TGTGCCAACGGAGGGGCAGCCTATGGCTACACCTTC; CDR3 protein: CANGGAAYGYTF